These T cell receptor beta chains were read from a single sample in a study of post-analysis software for immune sequencing data. TCRdb processed the PCR reads anew with MiXCR; each CDR3 protein has one entry. Of roughly 540,000 distinct CDR3 sequences listed, under 40% are singletons. Sequencing used blood. The receptors were gathered from a girl aged 2 to 17 with multiple sclerosis. The CDR3 runs from the conserved cysteine through the conserved F or W. D genes are given only for firm matches. Clone size is shown for a subset of rows, as once, few, many or a class of expanded clone.

D	V	J	size	CDR3	DNA
TRBD2	TRBV6-5	TRBJ2-1	many	CASSSSGRSYNEQFF	TGTGCCAGCAGTTCCTCCGGGAGGTCCTACAATGAGCAGTTCTTC
NA	TRBV12-3/TRBV12-4	TRBJ2-3	NA	CASTKEDTQYF	TGTGCCAGCACAAAAGAAGATACGCAGTATTTT
TRBD1	TRBV7-9	TRBJ2-3	NA	CASSVDRGTDTQYF	TGTGCCAGCAGCGTCGACAGGGGGACAGATACGCAGTATTTT
NA	TRBV7-8	TRBJ1-2	NA	CASSQMGQPYGYTF	TGTGCCAGCAGCCAAATGGGACAACCCTATGGCTACACCTTC
TRBD2	TRBV11-2	TRBJ2-5	NA	CASQRTSGYKQYF	TGTGCCAGCCAAAGGACTAGCGGATACAAGCAGTACTTC
TRBD1	TRBV20-1	TRBJ1-1	NA	CSARHTGDAFF	TGCAGTGCTAGACATACAGGGGACGCTTTCTTT
NA	TRBV5-1	TRBJ2-3	few	CASSPYRTDTQYF	TGCGCCAGCAGCCCATACAGGACAGATACGCAGTATTTT
TRBD2	TRBV4-1	TRBJ2-5	few	CASSQVSGAQETQYF	TGCGCCAGCAGCCAAGTCAGCGGGGCACAAGAGACCCAGTACTTC
TRBD2	TRBV7-9	TRBJ2-7	few	CASSLGTRDYEQYF	TGTGCCAGCAGCTTAGGGACTAGGGACTACGAGCAGTACTTC
NA	TRBV20-1	TRBJ2-7	few	CSAGGTSYEQYF	TGCAGTGCTGGGGGGACTTCCTACGAGCAGTACTTC
TRBD1	TRBV7-9	TRBJ1-2	NA	CASSLGQKDYGYTF	TGTGCCAGCAGCTTGGGACAGAAAGACTATGGCTACACCTTC
NA	TRBV28	TRBJ1-2	few	CASSLLDSPYGYTF	TGTGCCAGCAGTTTATTGGACAGCCCCTATGGCTACACCTTC
NA	TRBV10-3	TRBJ2-7	few	CAISESGRNEQYF	TGTGCCATCAGTGAATCAGGGAGAAACGAGCAGTACTTC
TRBD1	TRBV5-1	TRBJ2-3	few	CASSSNPRGTDTQYF	TGCGCCAGCAGCTCAAATCCCAGGGGGACAGATACGCAGTATTTT
TRBD2	TRBV20-1	TRBJ2-1	NA	CSARKPTSGGNEQFF	TGCAGTGCTAGAAAACCCACTAGCGGGGGCAATGAGCAGTTCTTC
NA	TRBV5-6	TRBJ2-1	many	CASSGQSSYNEQFF	TGTGCCAGCAGTGGACAGTCCTCCTACAATGAGCAGTTCTTC
NA	TRBV20-1	TRBJ2-5	few	CSAESDGGGEQYF	TGCAGTGCCGAATCGGACGGAGGTGGTGAGCAGTACTTC
TRBD1	TRBV12-3/TRBV12-4	TRBJ2-3	few	CASSGGQSLDTQYF	TGTGCCAGCAGTGGGGGACAGTCCTTGGATACGCAGTATTTT
TRBD1	TRBV5-5	TRBJ1-2	NA	CASSSEGTVPNYGYTF	TGTGCCAGCAGCTCCGAGGGGACAGTGCCTAACTATGGCTACACCTTC
NA	TRBV5-1	TRBJ2-3	few	CASSKLGATDTQYF	TGCGCCAGCAGCAAACTAGGGGCAACAGATACGCAGTATTTT
NA	TRBV10-2	TRBJ2-1	NA	CATCDREGSGEQFF	TGCGCCACCTGCGACAGGGAGGGTTCTGGTGAGCAGTTCTTC
NA	TRBV12-3/TRBV12-4	TRBJ2-2	NA	CASSLRQAGTGELFF	TGTGCCAGCAGTTTAAGGCAGGCGGGCACCGGGGAGCTGTTTTTT
TRBD1	TRBV6-1	TRBJ2-3	NA	CAITVPAGTGIETQYF	TGTGCCATCACTGTCCCGGCCGGGACAGGGATCGAAACGCAGTATTTT
TRBD1	TRBV5-4	TRBJ2-5	NA	CASSPIQGGETQYF	TGTGCCAGCAGCCCAATACAGGGGGGAGAGACCCAGTACTTC
TRBD1	TRBV5-5	TRBJ1-5	once	CASSSPGQGASNQPQHF	TGTGCCAGCAGCTCCCCGGGACAGGGGGCGAGCAATCAGCCCCAGCATTTT
TRBD1	TRBV7-9	TRBJ1-6	NA	CASSITTGQGTSPLHF	TGTGCCAGCAGCATAACCACGGGACAGGGCACTTCACCCCTCCACTTT
NA	TRBV24-1	TRBJ2-3	once	CATPRDGTDTQYF	TGTGCCACCCCGAGGGACGGCACAGATACGCAGTATTTT
TRBD1	TRBV29-1	TRBJ1-2	few	CSANFLGQGYGYTF	TGCAGCGCGAACTTCCTAGGACAGGGTTATGGCTACACCTTC
TRBD2	TRBV5-1	TRBJ2-5	NA	CASSLEVLAGDETQYF	TGCGCCAGCAGCTTGGAAGTACTAGCGGGCGATGAGACCCAGTACTTC
NA	TRBV6-1	TRBJ2-2	NA	CASSEQAGAGELFF	TGTGCCAGCAGTGAACAAGCTGGGGCCGGGGAGCTGTTTTTT
NA	TRBV13	TRBJ2-3	once	CASSSGRGPSLTDTQYF	TGTGCCAGCAGCTCGGGCCGGGGGCCCTCCCTCACAGATACGCAGTATTTT
NA	TRBV10-3	TRBJ1-1	NA	CAISEPNTEAFF	TGTGCCATCAGTGAACCGAACACTGAAGCTTTCTTT
TRBD1	TRBV5-6	TRBJ1-5	once	CASSYSGTGFNQPQHF	TGTGCCAGCAGCTACTCCGGGACAGGGTTCAATCAGCCCCAGCATTTT
NA	TRBV11-1	TRBJ2-5	NA	CASSPGAIRQYF	TGTGCCAGCAGCCCCGGGGCTATTCGGCAGTACTTC
TRBD2	TRBV27	TRBJ2-3	once	CASSGGFADTQYF	TGTGCCAGCAGCGGGGGGTTTGCAGATACGCAGTATTTT
TRBD1	TRBV6-1	TRBJ1-1	few	CASTPRTGVVGEGNTEAFF	TGTGCCAGCACCCCCCGAACAGGGGTCGTGGGGGAGGGTAACACTGAAGCTTTCTTT
NA	TRBV7-8	TRBJ2-1	NA	CASSNTRLGNVNEQFF	TGTGCCAGCAGCAATACTAGGCTAGGAAACGTCAATGAGCAGTTCTTC
TRBD1	TRBV5-1	TRBJ2-3	few	CASSLGQGTTDTQYF	TGCGCCAGCAGCTTGGGACAGGGGACCACAGATACGCAGTATTTT
NA	TRBV6-2/TRBV6-3	TRBJ2-7	NA	CASSYAVSYEQYF	TGTGCCAGCAGTTACGCGGTTTCCTACGAGCAGTACTTC
TRBD1	TRBV28	TRBJ1-6	NA	CASSLSPTGASPLHF	TGTGCCAGCAGTTTATCCCCGACAGGGGCTTCACCCCTCCACTTT
NA	TRBV27	TRBJ2-7	NA	CASSSSGPRRGEQYF	NA
NA	TRBV6-6	TRBJ1-5	once	CSTQKGVGQPQHF	TGTTCAACCCAGAAAGGAGTAGGCCAGCCCCAGCATTTT
NA	TRBV20-1	TRBJ2-5	NA	CSANPRQETQYF	TGCAGTGCCAACCCCCGACAAGAGACCCAGTACTTC
NA	TRBV28	TRBJ1-5	NA	CASWGPKWQPQHF	TGTGCCAGCTGGGGGCCTAAGTGGCAGCCCCAGCATTTT
NA	TRBV24-1	TRBJ1-1	few	CAAGSEGYTEAFF	TGTGCCGCCGGTAGTGAAGGGTATACTGAAGCTTTCTTT
NA	TRBV20-1	TRBJ2-7	few	CSAHRDSYEQYF	TGCAGTGCTCACAGGGACTCCTACGAGCAGTACTTC
TRBD2	TRBV6-6	TRBJ2-5	few	CASSPAREGGTQYF	TGTGCCAGCAGTCCTGCTCGGGAGGGAGGGACCCAGTACTTC
NA	TRBV20-1	TRBJ2-1	NA	CSARIARQGTYNEQFF	TGCAGTGCTAGAATAGCCCGGCAGGGAACCTACAATGAGCAGTTCTTC
TRBD1	TRBV20-1	TRBJ1-6	NA	CSARASRGQDSPLHF	TGCAGTGCTAGAGCATCCAGGGGGCAAGATTCACCCCTCCACTTT
TRBD1	TRBV5-5	TRBJ1-1	NA	CASSLRGLLNTEAFF	TGTGCCAGCAGCTTGAGGGGGCTCCTGAACACTGAAGCTTTCTTT
TRBD2	TRBV6-5	TRBJ2-5	few	CASRPLGGGSQETQYF	TGTGCCAGCAGACCCCTGGGCGGGGGGTCCCAAGAGACCCAGTACTTC